This is a list of T cell receptor beta chains from one sample in a study of beta chain features in type 1 diabetes. Using immunoSEQ multiplex PCR, the repertoire was profiled, and TCRdb retains in-frame clones only, with some absent. The data hold over 350,000 clones, with approximately 15% observed a single time. The sample taken for sequencing was naive CD4+ T cells from blood. Receptors originate from a woman aged 18-35 years in good health. Each CDR3 is given with its conserved first and last residue. D genes are given only for firm matches. Clone size is shown for a subset of rows, as once, few, many or a class of expanded clone.

d_gene	v_gene	abundance	len	j_gene	CDR3nt	CDR3aa
NA	TRBV7-9	few	14	TRBJ1-1	TGTGCCAGCAGCCGCGGGAACAGAAACACTGAAGCTTTCTTT	CASSRGNRNTEAFF
TRBD2	TRBV6-1	NA	17	TRBJ2-7	TGTGCCAGCAGTGTAGGGACTAGCGGCAAGACCCGCTACGAGCAGTACTTC	CASSVGTSGKTRYEQYF
NA	TRBV30	few	13	TRBJ2-5	TGTGCCTGGAGTGTAGGGAGCTACGAGACCCAGTACTTC	CAWSVGSYETQYF
TRBD2	TRBV25-1	NA	15	TRBJ2-1	TGTGCCAGCAGGCGACTAGCGGGAGATTTTATTGCGGGGTTCTTC	CASRRLAGDFIAGFF
NA	TRBV4-2	few	16	TRBJ2-3	TGTGCCAGCAGCCAAGGTCCGGTCACTGCTTTGGATACGCAGTATTTT	CASSQGPVTALDTQYF
NA	TRBV7-2	few	17	TRBJ2-2	TGTGCCAGCAGCTTAGCGCCGGATGCGTGGGGCCGGAGGGAGCTGTTTTTT	CASSLAPDAWGRRELFF
NA	TRBV6-5	few	15	TRBJ2-7	TGTGCCAGCCTGAAGATGGACGGGAGCTCCTACGAGCAGTACTTC	CASLKMDGSSYEQYF
NA	TRBV9	few	15	TRBJ1-5	TGTGCCAGCAGCTATGGACAGAATAGCAATCAGCCCCAGCATTTT	CASSYGQNSNQPQHF
TRBD1	TRBV19	NA	14	TRBJ1-1	TGTGCCAGTAGTATTGGGACAGCGAACACTGAAGCTTTCTTT	CASSIGTANTEAFF
NA	TRBV30	few	12	TRBJ2-1	TGTGCCTGGAGTGCTTATATTCCTGAGCAGTTCTTC	CAWSAYIPEQFF
NA	TRBV5-1	few	13	TRBJ2-1	TGCGCCAGCACTAGCGAGACCTACAATGAGCAGTTCTTC	CASTSETYNEQFF
TRBD2	TRBV7-2	NA	17	TRBJ2-1	TGTGCCAGCGGTGGGAGACTAGCGGGAGGGTCCTACAATGAGCAGTTCTTC	CASGGRLAGGSYNEQFF
NA	TRBV25-1	few	14	TRBJ1-2	TGTGCCAGCAGTGAATGGGGCCAGAACTATGGCTACACCTTC	CASSEWGQNYGYTF
NA	TRBV25-1	few	15	TRBJ2-7	TGTGCCAGCAGTGCCGGAGGGGCTTTCTCCTACGAGCAGTACTTC	CASSAGGAFSYEQYF
NA	TRBV28	NA	16	TRBJ2-7	TGTGCCAGCAGTCCCCCTCGGTACAGGAGCTCCTACGAGCAGTACTTC	CASSPPRYRSSYEQYF
TRBD1	TRBV5-6	NA	13	TRBJ2-1	TGTGCCAGCAGCTTGGGGACAGGCAGTGAGCAGTTCTTC	CASSLGTGSEQFF
NA	TRBV30	few	13	TRBJ2-5	TGTGCCTGGAGTAGCGGACTTCAAGAGACCCAGTACTTC	CAWSSGLQETQYF
TRBD2	TRBV4-2	NA	14	TRBJ2-7	TGTGCCAGCAGTCCGACTAGCGGGAGACCCGAGCAGTACTTC	CASSPTSGRPEQYF
NA	TRBV19	few	15	TRBJ1-1	TGTGCCACTAAACCCTCACACGACATGAACACTGAAGCTTTCTTT	CATKPSHDMNTEAFF
TRBD1	TRBV2	NA	15	TRBJ1-1	TGTGCCAGCGAAAGACAGGGGACGCGGAACACTGAAGCTTTCTTT	CASERQGTRNTEAFF
TRBD1	TRBV7-2	few	13	TRBJ2-1	TGTGCCAGCAGCTTAGGGGACAGGTCAAGGTGGTTCTTC	CASSLGDRSRWFF
TRBD2	TRBV29-1	few	13	TRBJ2-7	TGCAGCGTTGGCCTAGCGGGCCCCTACGAGCAGTACTTC	CSVGLAGPYEQYF
NA	TRBV30	few	13	TRBJ1-5	TGTGCCGCCACCGGGGTGAGCAATCAGCCCCAGCATTTT	CAATGVSNQPQHF